The text below deals with one T cell receptor beta chain. Sequencing was performed with immunoSEQ multiplex PCR; in TCRdb, only in-frame clones are kept and a portion is missing. Among 15,000 or so clones listed, approximately 85% were seen once. The entry originates in a study of immune evolution from preneoplasia to lung adenocarcinoma. The CDR3 covers 16 residues. V lost 0 bases and J lost 0, with 12 bases in between. CDR1 is ENHRY and CDR2 is SYGVKD in the germline V gene. The specimen was FFPE lung adenocarcinoma in situ tissue. The TCR sequence derives from a donor aged 70 or over with lung adenocarcinoma. V is TRBV10-3 and J is TRBJ2-7; possibly TRBD1 or TRBD2 for D (6 bases each). The CDR3 coding sequence is TGTGCCATCAGTGAGTCGGTAGGGGGGAGCTCCTACGAGCAGTACTTC. Translating it yields CAISESVGGSSYEQYF.